Here is one T cell receptor beta chain with its context. Its antigen is still unknown. The junction had 5 bases not matched to a gene; V was cut back by 6 bases and J by 3 bases. CDR1 is MNHEY, CDR2 SVGAGI, per germline. There are 14 residues in the CDR3. These data belong to a study of long-term antiretroviral therapy in people with HIV. Study-level results: Samples were collected from the mid-2000s to the late 2010s under possibly less effective ART regimens. Clones that had undergone expansion before ART prevailed in the repertoire throughout all time points.

They ran version v3.0 of the immunoSEQ assay at survey level. Data came from immunoSEQ multiplex PCR; TCRdb stores just in-frame clones and leaves some out. The table includes approximately 39,000 clones, around 80% detected once. The V and J genes are TRBV6-5 and TRBJ2-7; 10 bases align to TRBD1. The clonotype originates from a man aged 18-30 years with HIV. The sample consisted of unsorted PBMCs, taken 1.5 years after starting antiretroviral therapy. The CDR3: CASRAGTGDYEQYF. DNA of the CDR3: TGTGCCAGCAGGGCCGGGACAGGGGACTACGAGCAGTACTTC.